This T cell receptor (beta chain) was sequenced for a study of T cell repertoires in urothelial bladder cancer. On this clone: The antigen is unknown.

Whole-study results and caveats: In carcinoma specimens, a single clone made up to about 15% of infiltrating lymphocytes. Infiltrating lymphocytes: median roughly 2.2% in carcinoma versus about 12% in benign specimens.

The V end was cut by 5 bases, the J end by 4 bases, with 9 bases between. Germline assignment: CDR1 SGHTA and CDR2 FQGNSA. The CDR3 loop spans 13 amino acids. Using immunoSEQ multiplex PCR, the repertoire was profiled, and TCRdb retains in-frame clones only, with some absent. The sample records about 13,000 clones, about 70% being singletons. This TCR derives from a human donor with urothelial carcinoma. The chain uses TRBV7-2 and TRBJ1-3; a possible D gene is TRBD1 (5 bases). Sequencing was done on a sample of tumor-infiltrating cells from bladder cancer. CDR3 coding DNA: TGTGCCAGCAGCACCAGGGAGGGAAACACCATATATTTT. Its translation: CASSTREGNTIYF.